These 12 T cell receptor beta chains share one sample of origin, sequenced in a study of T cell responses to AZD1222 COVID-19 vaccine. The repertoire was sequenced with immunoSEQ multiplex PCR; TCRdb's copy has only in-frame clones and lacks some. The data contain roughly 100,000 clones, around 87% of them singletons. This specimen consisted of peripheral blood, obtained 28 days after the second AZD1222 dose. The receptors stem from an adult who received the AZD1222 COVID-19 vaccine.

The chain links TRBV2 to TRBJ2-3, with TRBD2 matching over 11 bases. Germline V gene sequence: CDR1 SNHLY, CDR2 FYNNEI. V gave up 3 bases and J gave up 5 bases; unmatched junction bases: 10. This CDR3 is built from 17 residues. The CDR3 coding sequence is TGTGCCAGCAGTGATTTAAGACTAGCGGGGACGGGAGATACGCAGTATTTT. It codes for CASSDLRLAGTGDTQYF.

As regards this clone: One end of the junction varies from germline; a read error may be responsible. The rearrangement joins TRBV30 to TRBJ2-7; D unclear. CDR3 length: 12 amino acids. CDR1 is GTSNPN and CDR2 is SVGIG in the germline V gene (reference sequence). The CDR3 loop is CAWTISPQSRNF. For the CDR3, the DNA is TGTGCCTGGACCATTTCCCCCCAAAGCAGGAACTTC. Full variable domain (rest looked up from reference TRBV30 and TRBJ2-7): SQTIHQWPATLVQPVGSPLSLECTVEGTSNPNLYWYRQAAGRGLQLLFYSVGIGQISSEVPQNLSASRPQDRQFILSSKKLLLSDSGFYLCAWTISPQSRNFGPGTRLTVT.

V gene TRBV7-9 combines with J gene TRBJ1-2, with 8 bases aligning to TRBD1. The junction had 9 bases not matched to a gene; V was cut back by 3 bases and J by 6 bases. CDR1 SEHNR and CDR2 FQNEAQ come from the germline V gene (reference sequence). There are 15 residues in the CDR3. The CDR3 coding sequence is TGTGCCAGCAGCTTGTCCGGGACAGGTCTCGATGGCTACACCTTC. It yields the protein CASSLSGTGLDGYTF.

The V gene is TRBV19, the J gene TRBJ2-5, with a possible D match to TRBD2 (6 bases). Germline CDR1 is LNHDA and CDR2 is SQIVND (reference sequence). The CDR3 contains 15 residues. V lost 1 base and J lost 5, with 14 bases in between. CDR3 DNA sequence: TGTGCCAGTAGTATAGCGCGGGGAAGAGGTGAGACCCAGTACTTC. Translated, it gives CASSIARGRGETQYF. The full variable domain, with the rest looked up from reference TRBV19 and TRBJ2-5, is DGGITQSPKYLFRKEGQNVTLSCEQNLNHDAMYWYRQDPGQGLRLIYYSQIVNDFQKGDIAEGYSVSREKKESFPLTVTSAQKNPTAFYLCASSIARGRGETQYFGPGTRLLVL.

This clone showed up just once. In DNA, the CDR3 is TGTGCCAGCAGCTTGGCCAGGTTACGGAACGAGCAGTACTTC. Translating it yields CASSLARLRNEQYF. V and J are TRBV5-5 and TRBJ2-7, with D unclear. The germline gives CDR1 SGHKS, CDR2 YYEKEE (reference sequence). With 0 bases removed from V and 5 bases from J, the gap between germline ends came to 12 bases. The CDR3 has 14 residues.

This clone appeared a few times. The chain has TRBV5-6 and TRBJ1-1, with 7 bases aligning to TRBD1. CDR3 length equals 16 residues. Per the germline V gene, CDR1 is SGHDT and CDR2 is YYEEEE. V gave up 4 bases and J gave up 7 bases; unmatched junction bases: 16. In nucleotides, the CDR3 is TGTGCCAGCAGCCTACAAAAAGACAGGGACCGCCGTGAAGCTTTCTTT. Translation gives CASSLQKDRDRREAFF.

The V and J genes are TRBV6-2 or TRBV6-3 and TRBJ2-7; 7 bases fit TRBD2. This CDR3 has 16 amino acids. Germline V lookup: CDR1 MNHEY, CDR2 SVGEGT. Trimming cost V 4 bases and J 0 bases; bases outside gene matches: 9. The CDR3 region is CASSSPTSRVSYEQYF. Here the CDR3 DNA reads TGTGCCAGCAGTTCCCCGACTAGCAGGGTCTCCTACGAGCAGTACTTC.

CDR3 residues: CASSLERAGQPQHF. DNA of the CDR3: TGTGCCAGCAGCTTAGAAAGGGCTGGCCAGCCCCAGCATTTT. The V call is TRBV7-2, the J call TRBJ1-5; no clear D gene. This CDR3 comprises 14 residues. CDR1 is SGHTA, CDR2 FQGNSA, per germline. V was cut by 1 base and J by 7 bases, with 11 bases left in between.

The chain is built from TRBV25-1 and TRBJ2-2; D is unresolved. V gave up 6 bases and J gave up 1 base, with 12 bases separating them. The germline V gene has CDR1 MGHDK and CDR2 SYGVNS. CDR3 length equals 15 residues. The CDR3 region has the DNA TGTGCCAGCAGCCAGGCAGTGGAGAACACCGGGGAGCTGTTTTTT. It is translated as CASSQAVENTGELFF.

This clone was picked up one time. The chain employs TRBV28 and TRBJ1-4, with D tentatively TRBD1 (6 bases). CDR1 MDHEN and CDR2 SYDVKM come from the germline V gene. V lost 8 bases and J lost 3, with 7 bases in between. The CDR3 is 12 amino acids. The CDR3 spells CASHRANEKLFF. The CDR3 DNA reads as TGTGCCAGCCACAGGGCTAATGAAAAACTGTTTTTT. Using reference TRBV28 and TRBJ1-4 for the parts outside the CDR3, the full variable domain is DVKVTQSSRYLVKRTGEKVFLECVQDMDHENMFWYRQDPGLGLRLIYFSYDVKMKEKGDIPEGYSVSREKKERFSLILESASTNQTSMYLCASHRANEKLFFGSGTQLSVL.

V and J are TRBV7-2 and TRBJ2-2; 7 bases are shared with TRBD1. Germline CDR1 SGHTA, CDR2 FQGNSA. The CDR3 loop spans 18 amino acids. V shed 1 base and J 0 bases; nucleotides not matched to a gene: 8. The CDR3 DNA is TGTGCCAGCAGCTTAGTGATCCAGGGGGTCGCGAACACCGGGGAGCTGTTTTTT. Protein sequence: CASSLVIQGVANTGELFF.

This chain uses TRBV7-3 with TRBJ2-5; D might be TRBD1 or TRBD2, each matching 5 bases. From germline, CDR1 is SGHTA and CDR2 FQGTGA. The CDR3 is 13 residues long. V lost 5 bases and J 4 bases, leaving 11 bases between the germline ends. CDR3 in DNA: TGTGCCAGCAGCGTAGGGACCGGAGAGACCCAGTACTTC. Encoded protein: CASSVGTGETQYF.